The 4 T cell receptor beta chains given below trace back to one sample, sequenced in a study of T cell repertoires in cytomegalovirus infection. One entry per CDR3 protein results from TCRdb running MiXCR on the reads. The sample consists of 200,000 to 300,000 distinct CDR3 sequences, over 8% of them appearing once. Sequencing was carried out using PBMCs. The source is a human donor in good health (CMV status not recorded). Some clones in this sample may be carry-over from other donors' samples.

This clonotype was seen repeatedly, ten times or more. This chain uses TRBV5-1 with TRBJ2-3, with D hard to call. Trimming shortened V by 4 bases and J by 0 bases, and 18 bases separated the two germline ends. Germline CDR1 reads SGHRS; CDR2 reads YFSETQ. The CDR3 consists of 17 residues. CDR3 DNA: TGCGCCAGCAGCCCTGGAAGCTCCACCCCTAGCACAGATACGCAGTATTTT. Its protein is CASSPGSSTPSTDTQYF. The whole variable domain, remainder taken from reference TRBV5-1 and TRBJ2-3, is KAGVTQTPRYLIKTRGQQVTLSCSPISGHRSVSWYQQTPGQGLQFLFEYFSETQRNKGNFPGRFSGRQFSNSRSEMNVSTLELGDSALYLCASSPGSSTPSTDTQYFGPGTRLTVL.

The J gene is TRBJ1-2, the V gene TRBV7-2, with 12 bases identical to TRBD1. This CDR3 spans 16 amino acids. V lost 5 bases to trimming and J lost 4 bases; unmatched junction nucleotides: 8. Germline lookup yields CDR1 SGHTA and CDR2 FQGNSA. In DNA form, the CDR3 reads TGTGCCAGCAGCCCGCCCGGGACAGGGGGCTCCTATGGCTACACCTTC. This encodes CASSPPGTGGSYGYTF.

This clonotype was observed at least ten times. The gene calls are TRBV11-2 and TRBJ1-2, with D perhaps matching TRBD1 (5 bases). This CDR3 contains 15 residues. Germline assignment: CDR1 SGHAT and CDR2 FQNNGV. V was shortened by 1 base and J by 4 bases, with 13 bases between the two germline ends. The CDR3 loop is CASSLGSGNLYGYTF. CDR3 in DNA: TGTGCCAGCAGCTTAGGATCAGGGAACCTCTATGGCTACACCTTC.

This clonotype was counted many times. The V call is TRBV11-3, the J call TRBJ2-3; D remains unclear. The ends were cut back, 0 bases at V and 3 bases at J, with 10 bases in the middle. This CDR3 is 15 amino acids long. Germline lookup yields CDR1 SGHNT and CDR2 YENEEA. CDR3 region: CASSLEAGWTDTQYF. CDR3 nucleotide sequence: TGTGCCAGCAGCTTAGAGGCAGGATGGACAGATACGCAGTATTTT.